These T cell receptor beta chains were read from a single sample in a study of cytomegalovirus exposure and HLA in healthy donors. Clones were sequenced by immunoSEQ multiplex PCR, and TCRdb holds only the in-frame ones, with some missing. The data contain 200,000 to 250,000 clones, 82% of them seen just once; the ten biggest clones take up less than 3.5%. Sequenced: PBMCs. The receptor set was obtained from a woman in her forties in good health and CMV-seronegative. Both conserved end residues are part of each CDR3.

TRBV7-3,16,CASSLEGGGVYVIQYF
TRBV9,13,CASSVEYNTEAFF
TRBV5-4,14,CASSTFTGDAEAFF
TRBV5-1,14,CASSLKLSSYEQYF
TRBV5-1,16,CASSPEFPGLNTEAFF
TRBV28,15,CASSLPGQGSYEQYF
TRBV11-2,12,CASSLAGETQYF
TRBV30,12,CAWSRGSYEQYF
TRBV27,15,CASSLTGYSYNEQFF
TRBV23-1,18,CASSQSGTGGFSGNTIYF
TRBV11-3,14,CASSPEGASNEQFF
TRBV7-8,14,CASSPDQGYTEAFF
TRBV5-4,14,CASSSPGTGNGYTF
TRBV7-9,14,CASRWDRGTDTQYF
TRBV9,13,CASSIYPTGEQYF
TRBV7-9,14,CAVQGGRLSNEQFF
TRBV19,16,CASSMAGTSGKYEQYF
TRBV5-1,13,CASSPQGDTEAFF
TRBV27,16,CASSPRGVPGANVLTF
TRBV5-4,12,CATYRGGGEQYF
TRBV18,12,CASSPDTLNLFF
TRBV29-1,13,CSVRLTGIYEQYF
TRBV9,18,CASSVVPSGSWYQETQYF
TRBV7-9,16,CASSSSGFSGANVLTF
TRBV19,15,CASSVRAAGANVLTF
TRBV5-1,16,CASSTGTGGAGTEAFF
TRBV7-6,14,CASSTAGARNEQFF
TRBV10-3,13,CAISESGTYEQFF
TRBV5-1,13,CASKETTLETQYF
TRBV18,16,CASSPISPGVSYEQYF
TRBV9,15,CASSVDRGLSETQYF
TRBV29-1,13,CSVLRIPDNEQFF
TRBV27,13,CASTSSGVYGYTF
TRBV6-5,13,CASSSDRWTEAFF
TRBV28,15,CASSPWTGGNQPQHF